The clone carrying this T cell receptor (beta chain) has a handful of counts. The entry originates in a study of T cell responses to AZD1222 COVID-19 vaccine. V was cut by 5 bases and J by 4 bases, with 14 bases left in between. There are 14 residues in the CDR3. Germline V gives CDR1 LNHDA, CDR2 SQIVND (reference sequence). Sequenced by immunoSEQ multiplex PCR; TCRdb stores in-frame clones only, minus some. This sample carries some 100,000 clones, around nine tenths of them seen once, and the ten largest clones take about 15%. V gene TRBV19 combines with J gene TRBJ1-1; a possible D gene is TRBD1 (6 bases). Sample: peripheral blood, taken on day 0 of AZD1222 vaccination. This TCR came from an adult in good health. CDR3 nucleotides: TGTGCCAGTAGTTCCGACAGGATACGCACTGAAGCTTTCTTT. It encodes CASSSDRIRTEAFF.